These T cell receptor beta chains were read from a single sample in a study of identical twins. TCRdb re-derived calls from the 5' RACE reads in MiXCR, one entry per CDR3 protein. Among about 260,000 distinct CDR3 sequences listed, about 7.3% were seen once. The same data also contributed to another study, on yellow fever vaccine responses in identical twins.

Material: memory (CD45RO+) T cells sorted from blood. The receptors originated from a woman in her late teens or twenties in good health. Both conserved end residues are part of each CDR3. The D gene is left open where the match is weak. Rows may omit the clone size; those that give it use once, few, many or a size class.

D gene	V gene	J gene	clone size	CDR3 protein	CDR3 DNA
NA	TRBV5-1	TRBJ2-1	few	CASSNARGWKDNEQFF	TGCGCCAGCAGCAATGCCCGAGGGTGGAAGGACAATGAGCAGTTCTTC
TRBD1	TRBV6-1	TRBJ1-1	NA	CASSRTGWTNTEAFF	TGTGCCAGCAGTCGGACAGGGTGGACGAACACTGAAGCTTTCTTT
TRBD2	TRBV5-5	TRBJ2-2	many	CASRPGTSGYTGELFF	TGTGCCAGCAGACCCGGGACTAGCGGTTACACCGGGGAGCTGTTTTTT
TRBD1	TRBV12-3/TRBV12-4	TRBJ1-2	many	CASSLGGDSIYGYTF	TGTGCCAGCAGTTTAGGTGGGGACAGCATCTATGGCTACACCTTC
NA	TRBV5-1	TRBJ1-6	few	CASSISYRDLGTPLHF	TGCGCCAGCAGCATCTCGTACAGGGACTTGGGGACACCCCTCCACTTT
TRBD2	TRBV12-3/TRBV12-4	TRBJ2-1	many	CASSLGTSGRRGGSYNEQFF	TGTGCCAGCAGTTTGGGGACTAGCGGGAGGAGAGGGGGCTCCTACAATGAGCAGTTCTTC
NA	TRBV6-1	TRBJ1-5	NA	CASSASGRGNQPQHF	TGTGCCAGCAGTGCCTCGGGTCGGGGCAATCAGCCCCAGCATTTT
NA	TRBV12-3/TRBV12-4	TRBJ2-7	few	CASSLEMGVKSYEQYF	TGTGCCAGCAGTTTAGAGATGGGGGTAAAATCCTACGAGCAGTACTTC
NA	TRBV12-3/TRBV12-4	TRBJ2-1	many	CASTIQVNYNEQFF	TGTGCCAGCACCATACAGGTCAATTACAATGAGCAGTTCTTC
NA	TRBV6-4	TRBJ2-1	NA	CASSDSSGTPDEQFF	TGTGCCAGCAGTGACTCGTCAGGGACGCCCGATGAGCAGTTCTTC
TRBD1	TRBV10-1	TRBJ2-1	few	CASSESRTGRNEQFF	TGCGCCAGCAGTGAGTCGAGGACAGGGAGGAATGAGCAGTTCTTC
NA	TRBV28	TRBJ2-2	few	CATKRTAGELFF	TGTGCCACCAAAAGAACCGCCGGGGAGCTGTTTTTT
TRBD2	TRBV12-3/TRBV12-4	TRBJ2-5	few	CAISSGLAGGRGRETQYF	TGTGCCATCAGTTCCGGACTAGCGGGGGGCCGGGGGAGAGAGACCCAGTACTTC
NA	TRBV19	TRBJ2-7	NA	CASSNNRLSYEQYF	TGTGCCAGTAGTAATAACAGGTTGTCCTACGAGCAGTACTTC
TRBD1	TRBV28	TRBJ1-2	NA	CASSPSGGKGYTF	TGTGCCAGCAGCCCTTCAGGGGGCAAAGGCTACACCTTC
NA	TRBV20-1	TRBJ2-5	few	CSARVLASETQYF	TGCAGTGCTAGAGTACTAGCATCGGAGACCCAGTACTTC
TRBD1	TRBV12-3/TRBV12-4	TRBJ2-3	many	CASSSRQGGFTDTQYF	TGTGCCAGCAGTTCCAGACAGGGGGGGTTCACAGATACGCAGTATTTT
TRBD2	TRBV5-4	TRBJ2-1	many	CASSFSGGAYNEQFF	TGTGCCAGCAGCTTTAGCGGGGGGGCCTACAATGAGCAGTTCTTC
TRBD1	TRBV6-4	TRBJ2-2	many	CASSEGTGNTGELFF	TGTGCCAGCAGTGAAGGGACAGGGAACACCGGGGAGCTGTTTTTT
TRBD2	TRBV11-2	TRBJ2-1	many	CASSSRLGGGLAGYNEQFF	TGTGCCAGCAGCTCTCGCCTCGGTGGGGGACTAGCGGGTTACAATGAGCAGTTCTTC
TRBD1	TRBV27	TRBJ2-4	few	CASRQGVQNIQYF	TGTGCCAGCAGACAGGGGGTCCAAAACATTCAGTACTTC
TRBD1	TRBV29-1	TRBJ1-4	many	CSVSLRDRESEKLFF	TGCAGCGTCTCCCTCAGAGACAGGGAAAGCGAAAAACTGTTTTTT
TRBD1	TRBV6-5	TRBJ2-3	NA	CASSYLNRGRTDTQYF	TGTGCCAGCAGTTACCTGAACAGGGGACGCACAGATACGCAGTATTTT
NA	TRBV3-1	TRBJ2-3	few	CASSQVSGAARGDTQYF	TGTGCCAGCAGCCAAGTCTCCGGGGCAGCTCGTGGAGATACGCAGTATTTT
TRBD2	TRBV7-6	TRBJ2-1	few	CASSLASSGGYNEQFF	TGTGCCAGCAGCTTGGCGTCTAGCGGGGGGTACAATGAGCAGTTCTTC
NA	TRBV5-1	TRBJ2-7	many	CASSSGLIGSGFEQYF	TGCGCCAGCAGCTCCGGACTCATCGGATCAGGTTTCGAGCAGTACTTC
NA	TRBV7-8	TRBJ2-5	few	CASSLEVGETQYF	TGTGCCAGCAGCTTAGAGGTCGGGGAGACCCAGTACTTC
TRBD2	TRBV29-1	TRBJ2-1	many	CSSGERDGEQFF	TGCAGCTCCGGGGAGCGGGATGGTGAGCAGTTCTTC
NA	TRBV7-3	TRBJ2-6	many	CASSLTVSSGANVLTF	TGTGCCAGCAGCTTGACAGTTAGCTCTGGGGCCAACGTCCTGACTTTC
NA	TRBV6-5	TRBJ2-3	few	CASRGLTDTQYF	TGTGCCAGCAGGGGACTCACAGATACGCAGTATTTT
TRBD2	TRBV7-9	TRBJ2-7	many	CASSLEASGSEQYF	TGTGCCAGCAGCCTCGAGGCTAGCGGGAGCGAGCAGTACTTC
NA	TRBV6-1	TRBJ1-1	few	CASTPRRDTEAFF	TGTGCCAGCACCCCGAGGAGGGACACTGAAGCTTTCTTT
TRBD2	TRBV27	TRBJ2-2	few	CASSPAGGLNTGELFF	TGTGCCAGCAGTCCAGCGGGAGGGCTGAACACCGGGGAGCTGTTTTTT
NA	TRBV20-1	TRBJ2-1	many	CSAPRPPGLNEQFF	TGCAGTGCTCCCCGTCCACCGGGACTCAATGAGCAGTTCTTC
NA	TRBV12-3/TRBV12-4	TRBJ1-1	NA	CASRYLGGLGEAFF	TGTGCCAGCAGGTACCTCGGGGGCCTCGGTGAAGCTTTCTTT
NA	TRBV5-1	TRBJ2-2	once	CASSLAGRGLEYTGELFF	TGCGCCAGCAGCTTGGCTGGTAGGGGATTAGAGTACACCGGGGAGCTGTTTTTT
TRBD2	TRBV7-9	TRBJ2-2	NA	CASSFWTSGRPGELFF	TGTGCCAGCAGCTTCTGGACTAGCGGGAGACCCGGGGAGCTGTTTTTT
NA	TRBV12-3/TRBV12-4	TRBJ1-6	many	CASSPSSSYNSPLHF	TGTGCCAGCAGTCCAAGCAGCTCCTATAATTCACCCCTCCACTTT
NA	TRBV7-9	TRBJ2-1	few	CASSEVLGQFF	TGTGCCAGCAGCGAGGTTTTGGGGCAGTTCTTC
TRBD2	TRBV24-1	TRBJ2-7	NA	CATSDVGTSGRYEQYF	TGTGCCACCAGTGACGTCGGGACTAGCGGGAGGTACGAGCAGTACTTC
NA	TRBV7-8	TRBJ2-1	few	CASSHHTGSSSYNEQFF	TGTGCCAGCAGCCATCATACAGGGTCGAGCTCCTACAATGAGCAGTTCTTC
TRBD1	TRBV10-3	TRBJ1-1	many	CAISRGQGAFF	TGTGCCATCAGCCGCGGACAGGGAGCTTTCTTT
NA	TRBV7-2	TRBJ2-5	NA	CASTSWAGQETQYF	TGTGCCAGCACCAGCTGGGCGGGGCAAGAGACCCAGTACTTC
TRBD1	TRBV5-1	TRBJ2-1	many	CASSIGQASYNEQFF	TGCGCCAGCAGCATTGGACAGGCCTCCTACAATGAGCAGTTCTTC
NA	TRBV14	TRBJ2-1	many	CASSQDFSADEQFF	TGTGCCAGCAGCCAAGATTTTAGCGCTGATGAGCAGTTCTTC
TRBD1	TRBV14	TRBJ2-1	NA	CASSQHDRDYNEQFF	TGTGCCAGCAGCCAACATGACAGGGACTACAATGAGCAGTTCTTC
NA	TRBV6-1	TRBJ1-4	many	CASSQARPANEKLFF	TGTGCCAGCAGTCAAGCAAGGCCAGCTAATGAAAAACTGTTTTTT
NA	TRBV4-1	TRBJ2-5	many	CASSQDDQETQYF	TGCGCCAGCAGCCAAGACGACCAAGAGACCCAGTACTTC
NA	TRBV5-1	TRBJ1-5	few	CASSLFGDNQPQHF	TGCGCCAGCAGCTTGTTCGGGGACAATCAGCCCCAGCATTTT
NA	TRBV20-1	TRBJ1-1	few	CSPQGGNTEAFF	TGCAGTCCTCAGGGAGGGAACACTGAAGCTTTCTTT
NA	TRBV19	TRBJ2-1	few	CASTDFSYNEQFF	TGTGCCAGTACTGACTTCTCCTACAATGAGCAGTTCTTC
TRBD1	TRBV29-1	TRBJ2-3	many	CSVGRTGAADTQYF	TGCAGCGTTGGCCGGACAGGGGCGGCAGATACGCAGTATTTT
TRBD2	TRBV12-3/TRBV12-4	TRBJ2-1	many	CASTPGLAANNEQFF	TGTGCCAGCACCCCTGGACTAGCGGCAAACAATGAGCAGTTCTTC
NA	TRBV10-3	TRBJ1-2	few	CAISPQNYGYTF	TGTGCCATCAGTCCCCAGAACTATGGCTACACCTTC
NA	TRBV5-1	TRBJ2-5	few	CASSLSQHRETQYF	TGCGCCAGCAGCTTGAGTCAACACCGCGAGACCCAGTACTTC